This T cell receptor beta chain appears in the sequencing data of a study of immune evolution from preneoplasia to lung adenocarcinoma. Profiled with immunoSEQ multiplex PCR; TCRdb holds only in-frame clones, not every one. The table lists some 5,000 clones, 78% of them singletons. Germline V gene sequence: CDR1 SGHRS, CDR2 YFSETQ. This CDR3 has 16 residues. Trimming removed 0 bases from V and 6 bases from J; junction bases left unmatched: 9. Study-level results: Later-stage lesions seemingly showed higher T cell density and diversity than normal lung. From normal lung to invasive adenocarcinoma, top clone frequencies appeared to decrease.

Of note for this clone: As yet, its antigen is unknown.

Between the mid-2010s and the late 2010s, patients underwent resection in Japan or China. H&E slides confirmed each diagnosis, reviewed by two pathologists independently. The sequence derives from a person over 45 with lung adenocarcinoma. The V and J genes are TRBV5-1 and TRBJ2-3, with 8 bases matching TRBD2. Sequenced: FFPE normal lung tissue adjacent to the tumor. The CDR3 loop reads CASSLGSSGFVDTQYF. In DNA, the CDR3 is TGCGCCAGCAGCTTGGGGTCTAGCGGGTTCGTGGATACGCAGTATTTT.